The present TCR beta chain was sequenced within a study of OX40 agonist ivuxolimab in advanced cancers. Study-level background: There were three patients with partial responses, one having hepatocellular carcinoma and two cutaneous melanoma.

The CDR3 has 14 amino acids. CDR1 SGDLS and CDR2 YYNGEE come from the germline V gene. V was trimmed by 4 bases and J by 4 bases, leaving 12 bases between them. Produced via immunoSEQ multiplex PCR; TCRdb's table is partial and in-frame only. The sample lists about 15,000 clones; about 94% were seen once. The source material was CD4+ or CD8+ T cells sorted from blood, sampled in a trial of the OX40 agonist ivuxolimab. The TCR was taken from an adult with an advanced solid tumor such as melanoma, head and neck, liver or kidney cancer. V is TRBV9 and J is TRBJ2-1; tentative D call: TRBD2 (5 bases). The CDR3 DNA is TGTGCCAGCAGCCTCCGGTCGGGATACAATGAGCAGTTCTTC. It yields the protein CASSLRSGYNEQFF.